The 29 T cell receptor beta chains below were found in one sample sequenced in a study of blood T cell repertoires in COVID-19. Profiled with immunoSEQ multiplex PCR; TCRdb holds only in-frame clones, not every one. The sample records some 310,000 clones, around nine tenths being singletons. Sequenced sample: peripheral blood. Source of these receptors: a man over 45 with active or convalescent COVID-19.

This clone showed up just once. The rearrangement uses TRBV19 and TRBJ2-2; 8 positions agree with TRBD1. CDR1 is LNHDA, CDR2 SQIVND, per germline (reference sequence). V was pared by 5 bases and J by 4 bases, with 9 bases of the junction left unmatched. The CDR3 is 16 amino acids. The CDR3 region has the DNA TGTGCCAGTAGTTCCTATGGACAGGGCCTCACCGGGGAGCTGTTTTTT. It is translated as CASSSYGQGLTGELFF. Looking up the rest from reference TRBV19 and TRBJ2-2 gives the full variable domain: DGGITQSPKYLFRKEGQNVTLSCEQNLNHDAMYWYRQDPGQGLRLIYYSQIVNDFQKGDIAEGYSVSREKKESFPLTVTSAQKNPTAFYLCASSSYGQGLTGELFFGEGSRLTVL.

V usage is TRBV9 and J usage is TRBJ2-1; D not resolved. The V gene's germline CDR1 is SGDLS and CDR2 YYNGEE. The CDR3 covers 13 residues. With 3 bases removed from V and 10 bases from J, the gap between germline ends came to 14 bases. CDR3: CASSANSPYEQFF. DNA of the CDR3: TGTGCCAGCAGCGCAAACAGCCCTTACGAGCAGTTCTTC.

The chain couples TRBV28 to TRBJ1-4; 8 bases align to TRBD1. V shed 4 bases and J 7 bases; nucleotides not matched to a gene: 8. The CDR3 extends over 15 amino acids. Looked up from germline, CDR1 is MDHEN and CDR2 is SYDVKM. Here the CDR3 reads CASSSRQGSPEKLFF. In DNA form, the CDR3 reads TGTGCCAGCAGTTCCAGACAGGGGAGTCCTGAAAAACTGTTTTTT.

For this clone: This sample includes further DNA sequences coding for the same CDR3. The chain has TRBV28 and TRBJ1-4; maybe TRBD1 (5 bases). The V end was cut by 6 bases, the J end by 0 bases, with 8 bases between. CDR3 length: 14 residues. CDR1 is MDHEN and CDR2 is SYDVKM in the germline V gene. DNA of the CDR3: TGTGCCAGCAGCCTGACAGCAACTAATGAAAAACTGTTTTTT. It encodes CASSLTATNEKLFF. The variable domain in full, completed from reference TRBV28 and TRBJ1-4, reads DVKVTQSSRYLVKRTGEKVFLECVQDMDHENMFWYRQDPGLGLRLIYFSYDVKMKEKGDIPEGYSVSREKKERFSLILESASTNQTSMYLCASSLTATNEKLFFGSGTQLSVL.

The rearrangement uses TRBV6-5 and TRBJ2-5, with 10 bases identical to TRBD2. V dropped 6 bases and J dropped 3; count of bases not matched to a gene: 7. This CDR3 contains 15 residues. Germline V gene lookup returns CDR1 MNHEY and CDR2 SVGAGI. The CDR3 region is CASSDNLAGEETQYF. CDR3 bases: TGTGCCAGCAGCGACAACCTAGCGGGAGAAGAGACCCAGTACTTC.

This rearrangement joins TRBV5-1 to TRBJ2-2; 8 bases align to TRBD1. This CDR3 is 16 amino acids long. Germline assignment: CDR1 SGHRS and CDR2 YFSETQ. The V and J ends lost 4 bases and 5 bases, in that order; junction bases with no gene match: 10. The CDR3 spells CASSQLGQGGTGELFF. The CDR3, as DNA: TGCGCCAGCAGCCAATTAGGACAGGGAGGAACCGGGGAGCTGTTTTTT.

V and J are TRBV28 and TRBJ1-6, with 7 bases aligning to TRBD1. V lost 5 bases, J lost 4 bases, and 8 bases stayed unmatched. The germline CDR1 and CDR2 sequences are MDHEN and SYDVKM. There are 16 residues in the CDR3. DNA for the CDR3: TGTGCCAGCAGTACCAGACAGGGCGGTTATAATTCACCCCTCCACTTT. Amino acid sequence: CASSTRQGGYNSPLHF.

J is TRBJ1-6 and V is TRBV6-7, with 7 bases fitting TRBD1. TRBV6-7 is known as an ORF, though its function is uncertain. V lost 6 bases and J lost 0; bases outside the gene matches: 17. This CDR3 region has 20 residues. The CDR3 DNA is TGTGCCAGCAGCCCCCCCGCAGACAGGGTCTCAACCTCCTATAATTCACCCCTCCACTTT. Protein product: CASSPPADRVSTSYNSPLHF.

The chain joins TRBV6-1 to TRBJ2-1; 7 bases line up with TRBD2. CDR1 and CDR2 from the germline V gene are MNHNS and SASEGT. Unmatched junction bases numbered 2, after V lost 3 bases and J lost 3 bases. The CDR3 extends over 14 amino acids. The CDR3 loop reads CASSELAGYNEQFF. CDR3 bases: TGTGCCAGCAGTGAGTTAGCGGGCTACAATGAGCAGTTCTTC.

V gene TRBV11-2 combines with J gene TRBJ1-2, with TRBD1 matching 8 bases. The CDR3 contains 16 residues. Germline V lookup: CDR1 SGHAT, CDR2 FQNNGV. Trimming at V came to 2 bases and at J to 4 bases, leaving 9 bases not matched to a gene. The CDR3 nucleotides are TGTGCCAGCAGCTTAACGCAGGGGGCGCGGGTCTATGGCTACACCTTC. Translated: CASSLTQGARVYGYTF. The complete variable domain, with remaining parts taken from reference TRBV11-2 and TRBJ1-2, reads EAGVAQSPRYKIIEKRQSVAFWCNPISGHATLYWYQQILGQGPKLLIQFQNNGVVDDSQLPKDRFSAERLKGVDSTLKIQPAKLEDSAVYLCASSLTQGARVYGYTFGSGTRLTVV.

The chain carries TRBV6-1 and TRBJ1-2; D may be TRBD1 (6 bases). V lost 2 bases and J lost 2, with 18 bases in between. The CDR3 is 17 residues long. The germline V gene encodes CDR1 MNHNS and CDR2 SASEGT. CDR3 sequence (DNA): TGTGCCAGCAGTGAACATGGGGGCTCGAGGGTAAACTATGGCTACACCTTC. Encoded protein: CASSEHGGSRVNYGYTF.

The gene calls are TRBV3-1 (or the pseudogene TRBV3-2) and TRBJ1-2; D is uncertain. Trimming shortened V by 1 base and J by 4 bases, and 10 bases separated the two germline ends. Germline lookup yields CDR1 LGHDT and CDR2 YNNKEL (reference sequence). The CDR3 is 14 amino acids. The CDR3 region is CASSQGVNSYGYTF. The CDR3 DNA reads TGTGCCAGCAGCCAAGGAGTTAATAGCTATGGCTACACCTTC.

This clone was observed a handful of times. The chain links TRBV3-1 (or the pseudogene TRBV3-2) to TRBJ2-1, with D tentatively TRBD2 (6 bases). The CDR3 is 15 amino acids. Deletions cut 1 base from V and 8 bases from J, with 15 bases between. The V gene's germline CDR1 is LGHDT and CDR2 YNNKEL (reference sequence). CDR3 sequence reads: CASSQGLAPTDEQFF. The CDR3 DNA follows: TGTGCCAGCAGCCAAGGCCTAGCGCCCACGGATGAGCAGTTCTTC.

A remark on this clone: Distinct nucleotide sequences in the sample also encode this CDR3. The chain recombines TRBV19 with TRBJ1-2, with a possible D match to TRBD1 (6 bases). V was trimmed by 2 bases and J by 8 bases, leaving 12 bases between them. This CDR3 is 13 amino acids long. CDR1 and CDR2 from the germline V gene are LNHDA and SQIVND (reference sequence). This CDR3 is CASSIQGLNGYTF. The CDR3 DNA reads TGTGCCAGTAGTATACAGGGGCTGAACGGCTACACCTTC.

V usage is TRBV5-6 and J usage is TRBJ1-2, with TRBD1 matching 7 bases. V dropped 4 bases and J dropped 3; count of bases not matched to a gene: 9. Germline V gene lookup returns CDR1 SGHDT and CDR2 YYEEEE. This CDR3 comprises 15 residues. The DNA for the CDR3 is TGTGCCAGCAGCATCATGGGAGACAGGGACTATGGCTACACCTTC. Translating it yields CASSIMGDRDYGYTF.

The chain recombines TRBV2 with TRBJ2-7; D remains ambiguous. The ends were cut back, 6 bases at V and 4 bases at J, with 7 bases in the middle. The germline gives CDR1 SNHLY, CDR2 FYNNEI. CDR3 length equals 11 residues. The CDR3 here is CASRAGYEQYF. The CDR3 DNA is TGTGCCAGCAGAGCAGGTTACGAGCAGTACTTC.

This clone appeared once. J is TRBJ1-2 and V is TRBV28; 8 nucleotides line up with TRBD1. Unmatched junction bases numbered 4, after V lost 5 bases and J lost 2 bases. This CDR3 comprises 14 residues. The germline V gene encodes CDR1 MDHEN and CDR2 SYDVKM. CDR3 bases: TGTGCCAGCAGTGTTGACAGGGGAAACTATGGCTACACCTTC. Translation gives CASSVDRGNYGYTF.

V and J are TRBV6-5 and TRBJ1-1, with no clear D. CDR3 size: 15 residues. Germline V CDR1 and CDR2: MNHEY, SVGAGI. V lost 0 bases and J 1 base, leaving 9 bases between the germline ends. CDR3 protein: CASSYSGLPNTEAFF. CDR3 coding DNA: TGTGCCAGCAGTTACTCTGGCCTTCCGAACACTGAAGCTTTCTTT.

The chain is built from TRBV4-1 and TRBJ1-4; 7 nucleotides agree with TRBD1. CDR3 length: 13 residues. Per germline, CDR1 MGHRA and CDR2 YSYEKL. V lost 6 bases to trimming and J lost 6 bases; unmatched junction nucleotides: 4. In DNA form, the CDR3 reads TGCGCCAGCAGGAATCAGGGGGATGAAAAACTGTTTTTT. As protein: CASRNQGDEKLFF.

The chain uses TRBV28 and TRBJ2-4; 7 nucleotides line up with TRBD2. The CDR3 spans 15 residues. CDR1 and CDR2 (germline): MDHEN, SYDVKM. Losses at the gene ends were 3 bases for V and 3 bases for J; bases not matched to a gene: 5. The CDR3 protein is CASSFGGSGKNIQYF. Here the CDR3 DNA reads TGTGCCAGCAGTTTTGGCGGGAGTGGCAAAAACATTCAGTACTTC.

This sequence joins TRBV5-1 and TRBJ2-7; no firm D call. The CDR3 length is 11 residues. Trimming shortened V by 4 bases and J by 4 bases, and 6 bases separated the two germline ends. The germline V gene encodes CDR1 SGHRS and CDR2 YFSETQ. The CDR3 protein is CASSGEYEQYF. The CDR3 nucleotides read TGCGCCAGCAGCGGAGAATACGAGCAGTACTTC.

For the CDR3, the DNA is TGTGCCAGCAGGAGGTGGGACAGGATGAATGAAAAACTGTTTTTT. It codes for CASRRWDRMNEKLFF. The chain couples TRBV28 to TRBJ1-4; TRBD1 aligns across 8 bases. The CDR3 sequence is 15 residues long. Germline V gene lookup returns CDR1 MDHEN and CDR2 SYDVKM. V was pared by 6 bases and J by 5 bases, with 8 bases of the junction left unmatched.

This clone was seen only a few times. This chain links TRBV28 with TRBJ2-5, with D maybe TRBD1 (8 bases). Germline assignment: CDR1 MDHEN and CDR2 SYDVKM. The CDR3 extends over 15 amino acids. V gave up 8 bases and J gave up 5 bases, with 21 bases separating them. This chain's CDR3 is CASHRRGQGGETQYF. As DNA, the CDR3 is TGTGCCAGCCACCGCAGGGGGCAGGGGGGGGAGACCCAGTACTTC.

This clone was picked up one time. The chain is built from TRBV4-3 and TRBJ2-5, with TRBD1 matching over 7 bases. From germline, CDR1 is LGHNA and CDR2 YSLEER. Losses at the gene ends were 4 bases for V and 5 bases for J; bases not matched to a gene: 19. The CDR3 consists of 18 residues. For the CDR3, the DNA is TGCGCCAGCAGCCTTGATTGGGCGCCGGGACAGATGGGGGAGACCCAGTACTTC. The encoded protein is CASSLDWAPGQMGETQYF.

Written as DNA, the CDR3 is TGTGCCACCAGTGACACCTCAGGCTCTGGGGCCAACGTCCTGACTTTC. Translated: CATSDTSGSGANVLTF. The chain is built from TRBV24-1 and TRBJ2-6; D is uncertain. Trimming shortened V by 4 bases and J by 0 bases, and 9 bases separated the two germline ends. Germline V lookup: CDR1 KGHDR, CDR2 SFDVKD. This CDR3 comprises 16 residues.

The chain couples TRBV2 to TRBJ2-7; 11 bases agree with TRBD1. The CDR3 consists of 14 residues. The ends lost 4 bases at V and 2 bases at J; junction bases unmatched: 1. The V gene's germline CDR1 is SNHLY and CDR2 FYNNEI. CDR3 loop: CASSAGQGAYEQYF. CDR3 sequence (DNA): TGTGCCAGCAGTGCGGGACAGGGGGCCTACGAGCAGTACTTC. The variable domain in full, completed from reference TRBV2 and TRBJ2-7, reads EPEVTQTPSHQVTQMGQEVILRCVPISNHLYFYWYRQILGQKVEFLVSFYNNEISEKSEIFDDQFSVERPDGSNFTLKIRSTKLEDSAMYFCASSAGQGAYEQYFGPGTRLTVT.

J is TRBJ2-2 and V is TRBV11-3; D perhaps matches TRBD2 (5 bases). Germline V lookup: CDR1 SGHNT, CDR2 YENEEA. Trimming left V 4 bases short and J 6 bases short, with 9 bases between. The CDR3 loop spans 13 amino acids. The CDR3 nucleotides read TGTGCCAGCAGCTCTACTAGATCCGGGGAGCTGTTTTTT. Amino acids: CASSSTRSGELFF.

J is TRBJ2-1 and V is TRBV11-2; no clear D. The V end lost 0 bases, the J end lost 5 bases, and 5 bases lay between the germline ends. Germline V lookup: CDR1 SGHAT, CDR2 FQNNGV. The CDR3 totals 13 residues. The CDR3 sequence: CASSLERHNEQFF. CDR3 bases: TGTGCCAGCAGCTTAGAGCGGCACAATGAGCAGTTCTTC.

The V gene is TRBV2, the J gene TRBJ2-2; TRBD2 might be the D (6 bases). With 4 bases removed from V and 0 bases from J, the gap between germline ends came to 9 bases. Looked up from germline, CDR1 is SNHLY and CDR2 is FYNNEI. The CDR3 extends over 15 amino acids. In nucleotides, the CDR3 is TGTGCCAGCAGTGCCGGGGAGGCGAACACCGGGGAGCTGTTTTTT. Its protein product is CASSAGEANTGELFF. The full variable domain, with the rest looked up from reference TRBV2 and TRBJ2-2, is EPEVTQTPSHQVTQMGQEVILRCVPISNHLYFYWYRQILGQKVEFLVSFYNNEISEKSEIFDDQFSVERPDGSNFTLKIRSTKLEDSAMYFCASSAGEANTGELFFGEGSRLTVL.